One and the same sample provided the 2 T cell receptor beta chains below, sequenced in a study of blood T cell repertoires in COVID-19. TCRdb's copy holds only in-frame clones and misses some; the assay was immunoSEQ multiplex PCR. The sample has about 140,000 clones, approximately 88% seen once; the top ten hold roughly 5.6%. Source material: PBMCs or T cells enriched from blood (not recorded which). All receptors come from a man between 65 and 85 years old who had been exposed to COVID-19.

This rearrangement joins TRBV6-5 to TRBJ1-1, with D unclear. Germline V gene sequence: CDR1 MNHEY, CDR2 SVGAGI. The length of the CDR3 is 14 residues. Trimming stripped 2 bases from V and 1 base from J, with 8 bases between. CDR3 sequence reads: CASSYGHRNTEAFF. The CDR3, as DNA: TGTGCCAGCAGTTACGGCCACCGGAACACTGAAGCTTTCTTT.

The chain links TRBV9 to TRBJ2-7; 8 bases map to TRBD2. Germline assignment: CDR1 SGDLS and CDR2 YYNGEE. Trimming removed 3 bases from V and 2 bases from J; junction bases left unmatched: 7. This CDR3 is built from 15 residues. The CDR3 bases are TGTGCCAGCAGCGCCGGGGGGGGCTTAGCCTACGAGCAGTACTTC. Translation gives CASSAGGGLAYEQYF.